The sequence of this TCR beta chain was determined in a study of regulatory T cells in long-lasting Graves disease. Described time point: newly diagnosed GD, antithyroid drugs for less than 3 months. The TCR library used RNA extracted from PBMCs. This CDR3 has 13 amino acids. Per the germline V gene, CDR1 is LGHDT and CDR2 is YNNKEL (reference sequence). V gave up 4 bases and J gave up 4 bases, with 10 bases separating them. At least ten counts were recorded for this clonotype. Construction of TCR beta libraries relied on iRepertoire HTBI primers and on Arm-PCR targeting CDR3 regions. TCRdb ran MiXCR on the multiplex PCR reads and lists one entry per CDR3 protein. The sample shows about 420,000 distinct CDR3 sequences, approximately 16% of them seen only once. This sample also belongs to another study, concerning T cells in Graves' hyperthyroidism and ophthalmopathy. This second study notes: If no ophthalmopathy progression occurred within 18 months, Graves' hyperthyroidism was stable. Ophthalmopathy was predicted by the model a median of approximately 6 months ahead of onset.

J is TRBJ1-1 and V is TRBV3-1, with D unresolved. The source is a woman aged 18-29 years with Graves disease. Specimen: peripheral blood mononuclear cells (PBMCs), collected at new diagnosis, from a patient treated with antithyroid drugs. This chain's CDR3 is CASSLSGFTEAFF. The CDR3 nucleotides read TGTGCCAGCAGCCTATCCGGGTTCACTGAAGCTTTCTTT.